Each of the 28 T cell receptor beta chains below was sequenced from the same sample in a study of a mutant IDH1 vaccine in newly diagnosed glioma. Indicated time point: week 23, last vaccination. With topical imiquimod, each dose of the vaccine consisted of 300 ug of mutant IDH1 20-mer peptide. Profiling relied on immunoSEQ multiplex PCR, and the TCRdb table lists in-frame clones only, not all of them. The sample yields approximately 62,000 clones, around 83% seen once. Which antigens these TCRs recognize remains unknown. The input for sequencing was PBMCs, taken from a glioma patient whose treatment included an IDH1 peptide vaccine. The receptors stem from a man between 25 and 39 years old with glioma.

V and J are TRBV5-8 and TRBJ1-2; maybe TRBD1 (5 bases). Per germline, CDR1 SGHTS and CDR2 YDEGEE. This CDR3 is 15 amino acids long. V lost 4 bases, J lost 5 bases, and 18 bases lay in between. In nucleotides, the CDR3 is TGTGCCAGCAGCGGGTGGTTCAAGGACAAGTATGGCTACACCTTC. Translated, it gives CASSGWFKDKYGYTF.

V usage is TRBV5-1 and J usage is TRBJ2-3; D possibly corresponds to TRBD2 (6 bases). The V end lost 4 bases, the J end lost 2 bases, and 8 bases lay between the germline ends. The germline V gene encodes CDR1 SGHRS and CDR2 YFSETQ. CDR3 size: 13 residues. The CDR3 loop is CASSRDFTDTQYF. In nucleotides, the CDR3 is TGCGCCAGCAGCCGGGACTTCACAGATACGCAGTATTTT. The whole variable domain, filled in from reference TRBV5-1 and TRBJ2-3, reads KAGVTQTPRYLIKTRGQQVTLSCSPISGHRSVSWYQQTPGQGLQFLFEYFSETQRNKGNFPGRFSGRQFSNSRSEMNVSTLELGDSALYLCASSRDFTDTQYFGPGTRLTVL.

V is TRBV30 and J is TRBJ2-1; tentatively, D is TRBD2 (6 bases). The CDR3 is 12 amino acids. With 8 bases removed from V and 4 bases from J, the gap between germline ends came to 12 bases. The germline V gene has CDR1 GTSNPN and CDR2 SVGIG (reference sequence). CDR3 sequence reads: CATSRGYNEQFF. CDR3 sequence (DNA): TGTGCCACTTCACGGGGGTACAATGAGCAGTTCTTC.

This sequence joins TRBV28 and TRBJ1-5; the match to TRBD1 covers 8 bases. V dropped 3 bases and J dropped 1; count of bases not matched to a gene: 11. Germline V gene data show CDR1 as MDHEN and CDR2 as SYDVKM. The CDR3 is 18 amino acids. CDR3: CASSLIKGQASSNQPQHF. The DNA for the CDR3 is TGTGCCAGCAGTTTGATAAAGGGACAGGCTTCGAGCAATCAGCCCCAGCATTTT.

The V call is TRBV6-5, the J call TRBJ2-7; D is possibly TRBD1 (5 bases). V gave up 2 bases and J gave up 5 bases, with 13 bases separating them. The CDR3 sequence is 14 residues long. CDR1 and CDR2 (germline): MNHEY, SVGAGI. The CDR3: CASSYRRQKDEQYF. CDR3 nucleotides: TGTGCCAGCAGTTACCGGAGACAGAAAGACGAGCAGTACTTC.

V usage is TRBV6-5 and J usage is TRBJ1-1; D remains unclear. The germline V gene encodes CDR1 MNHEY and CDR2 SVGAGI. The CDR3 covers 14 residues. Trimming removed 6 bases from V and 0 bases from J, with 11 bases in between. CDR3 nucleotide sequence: TGTGCCAGCAGGCCGGCCACGATGAACACTGAAGCTTTCTTT. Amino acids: CASRPATMNTEAFF.

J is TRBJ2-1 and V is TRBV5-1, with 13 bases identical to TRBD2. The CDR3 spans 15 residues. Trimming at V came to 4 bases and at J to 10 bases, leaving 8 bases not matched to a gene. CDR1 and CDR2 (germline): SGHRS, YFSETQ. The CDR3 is CASSLTSGGATEQFF. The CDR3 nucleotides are TGCGCCAGCAGCCTAACTAGCGGGGGGGCCACGGAGCAGTTCTTC.

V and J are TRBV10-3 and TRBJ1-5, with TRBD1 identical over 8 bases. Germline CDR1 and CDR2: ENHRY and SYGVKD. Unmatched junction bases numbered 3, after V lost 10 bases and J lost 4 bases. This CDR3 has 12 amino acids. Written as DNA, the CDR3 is TGTGCCACCAGACAGGGGAATCAGCCCCAGCATTTT. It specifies CATRQGNQPQHF.

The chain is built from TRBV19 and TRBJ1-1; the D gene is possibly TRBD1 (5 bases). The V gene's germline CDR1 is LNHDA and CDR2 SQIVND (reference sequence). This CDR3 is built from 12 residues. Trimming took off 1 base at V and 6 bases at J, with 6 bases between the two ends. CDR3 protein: CASSIGDSEAFF. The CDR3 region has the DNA TGTGCCAGTAGTATAGGGGACTCTGAAGCTTTCTTT.

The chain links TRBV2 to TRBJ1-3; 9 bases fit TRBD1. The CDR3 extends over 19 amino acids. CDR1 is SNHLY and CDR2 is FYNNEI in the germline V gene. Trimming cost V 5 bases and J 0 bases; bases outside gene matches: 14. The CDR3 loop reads CASSYSLGQGALSGNTIYF. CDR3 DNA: TGTGCCAGCAGTTACTCTCTGGGACAGGGTGCCCTCTCTGGAAACACCATATATTTT.

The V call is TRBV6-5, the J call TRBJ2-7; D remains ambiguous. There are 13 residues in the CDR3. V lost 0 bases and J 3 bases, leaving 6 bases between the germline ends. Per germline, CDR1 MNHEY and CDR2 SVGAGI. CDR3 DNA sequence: TGTGCCAGCAGTTACTCGATCCTCTACGAGCAGTACTTC. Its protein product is CASSYSILYEQYF.

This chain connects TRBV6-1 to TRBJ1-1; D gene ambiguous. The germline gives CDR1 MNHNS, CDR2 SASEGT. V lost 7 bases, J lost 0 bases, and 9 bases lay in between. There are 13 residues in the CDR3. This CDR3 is CASKGSVNTEAFF. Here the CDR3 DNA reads TGTGCCAGCAAGGGATCGGTGAACACTGAAGCTTTCTTT.

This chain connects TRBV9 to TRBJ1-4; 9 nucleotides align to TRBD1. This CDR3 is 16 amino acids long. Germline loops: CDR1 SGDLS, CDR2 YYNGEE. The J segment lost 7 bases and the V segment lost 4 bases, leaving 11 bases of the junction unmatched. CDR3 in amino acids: CASSNRDRVAGEKLFF. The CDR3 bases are TGTGCCAGCAGCAACCGGGACAGGGTCGCGGGTGAAAAACTGTTTTTT.

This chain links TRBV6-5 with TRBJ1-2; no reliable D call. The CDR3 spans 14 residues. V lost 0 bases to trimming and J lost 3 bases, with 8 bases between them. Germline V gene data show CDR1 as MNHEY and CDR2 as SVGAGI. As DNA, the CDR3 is TGTGCCAGCAGTTACTCGTCTACAGACTATGGCTACACCTTC. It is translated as CASSYSSTDYGYTF.

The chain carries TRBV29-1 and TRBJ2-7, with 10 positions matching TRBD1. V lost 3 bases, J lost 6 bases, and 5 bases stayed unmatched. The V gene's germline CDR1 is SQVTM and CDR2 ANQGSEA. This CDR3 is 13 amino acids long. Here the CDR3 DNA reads TGCAGCGTTGAGGGACAGGGGCGAAGCGAGCAGTACTTC. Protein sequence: CSVEGQGRSEQYF.

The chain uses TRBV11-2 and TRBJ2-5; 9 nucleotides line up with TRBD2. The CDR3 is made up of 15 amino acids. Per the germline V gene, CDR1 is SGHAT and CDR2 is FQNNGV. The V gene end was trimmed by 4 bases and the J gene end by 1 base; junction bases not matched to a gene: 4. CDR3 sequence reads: CASSSTSGPQETQYF. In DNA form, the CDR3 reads TGTGCCAGCAGCTCGACTAGCGGCCCCCAAGAGACCCAGTACTTC.

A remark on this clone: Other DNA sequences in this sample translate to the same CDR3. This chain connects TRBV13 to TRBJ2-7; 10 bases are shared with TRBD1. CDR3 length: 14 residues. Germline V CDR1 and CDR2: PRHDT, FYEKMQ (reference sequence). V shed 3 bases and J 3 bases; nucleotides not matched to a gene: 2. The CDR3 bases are TGTGCCAGCAGCTTGGGACAGGGGCTCTACGAGCAGTACTTC. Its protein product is CASSLGQGLYEQYF. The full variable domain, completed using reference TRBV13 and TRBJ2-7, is AAGVIQSPRHLIKEKRETATLKCYPIPRHDTVYWYQQGPGQDPQFLISFYEKMQSDKGSIPDRFSAQQFSDYHSELNMSSLELGDSALYFCASSLGQGLYEQYFGPGTRLTVT.

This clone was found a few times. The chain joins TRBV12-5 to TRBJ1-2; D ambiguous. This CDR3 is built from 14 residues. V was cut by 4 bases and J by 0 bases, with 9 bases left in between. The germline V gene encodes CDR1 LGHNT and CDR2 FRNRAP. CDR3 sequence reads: CASGSGLANYGYTF. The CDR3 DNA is TGTGCTAGTGGTTCTGGACTAGCTAACTATGGCTACACCTTC.

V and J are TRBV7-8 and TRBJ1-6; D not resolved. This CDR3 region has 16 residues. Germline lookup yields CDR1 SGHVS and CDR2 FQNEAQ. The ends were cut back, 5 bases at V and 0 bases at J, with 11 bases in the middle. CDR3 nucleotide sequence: TGTGCCAGCAGCCTAAATGGGGACTCCTATAATTCACCCCTCCACTTT. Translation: CASSLNGDSYNSPLHF.

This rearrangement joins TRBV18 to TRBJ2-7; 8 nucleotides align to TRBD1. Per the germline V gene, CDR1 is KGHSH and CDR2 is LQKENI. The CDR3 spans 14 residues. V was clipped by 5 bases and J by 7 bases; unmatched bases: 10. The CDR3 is CASSGGTGTGEQYF. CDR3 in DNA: TGTGCCAGCTCAGGAGGGACAGGAACGGGAGAGCAGTACTTC.

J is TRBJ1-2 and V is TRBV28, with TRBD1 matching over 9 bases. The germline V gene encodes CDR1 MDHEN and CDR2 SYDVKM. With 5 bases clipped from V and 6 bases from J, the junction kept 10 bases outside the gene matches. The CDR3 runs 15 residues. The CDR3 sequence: CASSIITGGGHGYTF. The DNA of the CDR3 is TGTGCCAGCAGTATTATTACAGGGGGCGGGCATGGCTACACCTTC.

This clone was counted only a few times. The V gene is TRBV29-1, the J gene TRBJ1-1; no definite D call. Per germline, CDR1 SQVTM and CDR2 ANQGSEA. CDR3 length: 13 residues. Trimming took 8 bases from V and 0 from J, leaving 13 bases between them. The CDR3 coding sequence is TGCAGCTCCCGGGTGGGATTGAACACTGAAGCTTTCTTT. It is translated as CSSRVGLNTEAFF.

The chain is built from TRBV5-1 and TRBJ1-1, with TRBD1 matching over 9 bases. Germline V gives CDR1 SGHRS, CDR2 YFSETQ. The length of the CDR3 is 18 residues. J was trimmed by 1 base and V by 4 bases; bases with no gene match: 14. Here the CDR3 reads CASSGPAGTGFRNTEAFF. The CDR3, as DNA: TGCGCCAGCAGCGGACCCGCCGGGACAGGGTTTCGGAACACTGAAGCTTTCTTT. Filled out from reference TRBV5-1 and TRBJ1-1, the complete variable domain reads KAGVTQTPRYLIKTRGQQVTLSCSPISGHRSVSWYQQTPGQGLQFLFEYFSETQRNKGNFPGRFSGRQFSNSRSEMNVSTLELGDSALYLCASSGPAGTGFRNTEAFFGQGTRLTVV.

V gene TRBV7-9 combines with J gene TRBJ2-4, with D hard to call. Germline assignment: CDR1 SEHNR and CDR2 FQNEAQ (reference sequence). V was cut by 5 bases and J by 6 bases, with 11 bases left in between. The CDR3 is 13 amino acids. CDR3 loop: CASSPSLINIQYF. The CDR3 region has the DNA TGTGCCAGCAGCCCCTCCTTGATAAACATTCAGTACTTC.

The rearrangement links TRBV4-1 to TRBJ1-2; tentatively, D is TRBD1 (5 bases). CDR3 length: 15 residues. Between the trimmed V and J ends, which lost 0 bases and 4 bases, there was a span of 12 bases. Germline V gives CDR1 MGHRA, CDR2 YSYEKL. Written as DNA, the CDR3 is TGCGCCAGCAGCCAAGAGCTCGGGCAGGGCTATGGCTACACCTTC. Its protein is CASSQELGQGYGYTF.

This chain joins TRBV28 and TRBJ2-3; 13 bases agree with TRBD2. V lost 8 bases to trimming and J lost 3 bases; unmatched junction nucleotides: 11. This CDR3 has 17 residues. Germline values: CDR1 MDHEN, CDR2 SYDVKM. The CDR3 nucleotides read TGTGCCAGCCTTGCCCGGCGGACTAGCGGGGGAACAGATACGCAGTATTTT. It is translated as CASLARRTSGGTDTQYF.

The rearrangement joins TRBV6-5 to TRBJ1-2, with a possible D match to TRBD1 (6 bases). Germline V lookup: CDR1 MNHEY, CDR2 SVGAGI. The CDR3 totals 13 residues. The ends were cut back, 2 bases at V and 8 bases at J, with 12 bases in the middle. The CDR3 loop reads CASSYPDRRGYTF. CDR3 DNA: TGTGCCAGCAGTTACCCAGACAGGAGGGGCTACACCTTC.

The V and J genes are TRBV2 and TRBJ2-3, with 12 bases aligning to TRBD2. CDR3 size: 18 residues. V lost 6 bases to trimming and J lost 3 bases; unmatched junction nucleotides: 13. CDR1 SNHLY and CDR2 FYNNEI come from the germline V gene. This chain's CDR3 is CASSYTSGGKAQTDTQYF. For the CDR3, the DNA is TGTGCCAGCAGCTATACTAGCGGGGGGAAAGCTCAAACAGATACGCAGTATTTT. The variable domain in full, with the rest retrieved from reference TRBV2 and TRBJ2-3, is EPEVTQTPSHQVTQMGQEVILRCVPISNHLYFYWYRQILGQKVEFLVSFYNNEISEKSEIFDDQFSVERPDGSNFTLKIRSTKLEDSAMYFCASSYTSGGKAQTDTQYFGPGTRLTVL.